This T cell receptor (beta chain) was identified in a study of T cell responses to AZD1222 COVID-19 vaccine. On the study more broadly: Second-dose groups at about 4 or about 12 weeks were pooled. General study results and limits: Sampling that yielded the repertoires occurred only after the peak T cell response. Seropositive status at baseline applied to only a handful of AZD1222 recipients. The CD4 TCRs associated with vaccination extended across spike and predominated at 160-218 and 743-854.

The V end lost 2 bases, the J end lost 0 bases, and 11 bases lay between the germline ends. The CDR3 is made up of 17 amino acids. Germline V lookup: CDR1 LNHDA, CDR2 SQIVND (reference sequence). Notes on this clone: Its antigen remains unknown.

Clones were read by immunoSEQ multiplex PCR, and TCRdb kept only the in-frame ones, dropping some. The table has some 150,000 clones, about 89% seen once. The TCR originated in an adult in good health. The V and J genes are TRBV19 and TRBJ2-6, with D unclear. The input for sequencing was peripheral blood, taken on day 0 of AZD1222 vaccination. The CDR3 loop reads CASSISGPHSGANVLTF. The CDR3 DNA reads TGTGCCAGTAGTATATCCGGACCGCACTCTGGGGCCAACGTCCTGACTTTC.